This T cell receptor (beta chain) derives from a study of blood T cell repertoires in COVID-19. In the study overall: Acute and convalescent COVID-19 specimens originated in the United States, Italy and Spain. T cells, B-cell-depleted T cells, or PBMCs supplied cDNA or gDNA.

TCRdb's table, derived via immunoSEQ multiplex PCR, lists solely in-frame clones and lacks some. The sample records about 94,000 clones, around 87% being singletons. CDR3 length: 13 residues. Germline-derived CDR1 and CDR2 are LGHDT and YNNKEL (reference sequence). Trimming cost V 5 bases and J 5 bases, with 12 bases left between them. The sequenced sample consisted of peripheral blood. The V call is TRBV3-1 (or the pseudogene TRBV3-2), the J call TRBJ2-5, with a weak D call TRBD2 (7 bases). The receptor was derived from a human donor with acute or convalescent COVID-19. The donor label of this sample is uncertain. CDR3 protein: CASSGGAQETQYF. DNA of the CDR3: TGTGCCAGCAGCGGGGGGGCCCAGGAGACCCAGTACTTC.